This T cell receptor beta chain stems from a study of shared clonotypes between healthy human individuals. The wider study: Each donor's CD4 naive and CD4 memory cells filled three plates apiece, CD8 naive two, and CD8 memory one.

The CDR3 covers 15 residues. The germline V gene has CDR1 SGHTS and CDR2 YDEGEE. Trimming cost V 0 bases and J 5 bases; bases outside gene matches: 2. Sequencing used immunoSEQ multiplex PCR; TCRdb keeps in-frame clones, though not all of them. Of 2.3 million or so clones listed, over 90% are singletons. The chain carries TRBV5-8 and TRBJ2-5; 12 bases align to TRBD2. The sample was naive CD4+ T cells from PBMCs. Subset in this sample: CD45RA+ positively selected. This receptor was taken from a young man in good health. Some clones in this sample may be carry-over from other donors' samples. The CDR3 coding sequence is TGTGCCAGCAGCTTGGGCCTAGCGGGAGGGGAGACCCAGTACTTC. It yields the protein CASSLGLAGGETQYF.